This section outlines one TCR beta chain sequence together with its context. Its antigen is not identified. cDNA prepared by RNA extraction and subsequent reverse transcription served as the template for sequencing. Libraries were prepared by immunoSEQ multiplex PCR; TCRdb keeps only in-frame clonotypes and omits some of them. The data contain 65,000 to 95,000 clones, roughly half of them seen just once; the ten biggest clones take up around 5%. The data are from a study of CD8+ T cells in alopecia areata. Study-wide points: Mouse data revealed clearer TCR sharing than patient data did, a gap possibly tied to HLA.

The CDR3 is 11 amino acids. CDR1 GTSNPN and CDR2 SVGIG come from the germline V gene (reference sequence). The ends were cut back, 1 base at V and 2 bases at J, with 3 bases in the middle. Peripheral blood samples and lesional scalp punch biopsies were obtained from alopecia areata patients. The genes are TRBV30 and TRBJ2-7; D call uncertain. The receptor was derived from a human donor with alopecia areata. Specimen: NKG2D-high CD8+ T cells sorted from blood. This CDR3 is CAWSEPYEQYF. The DNA for the CDR3 is TGTGCCTGGAGTGAACCCTACGAGCAGTACTTC.